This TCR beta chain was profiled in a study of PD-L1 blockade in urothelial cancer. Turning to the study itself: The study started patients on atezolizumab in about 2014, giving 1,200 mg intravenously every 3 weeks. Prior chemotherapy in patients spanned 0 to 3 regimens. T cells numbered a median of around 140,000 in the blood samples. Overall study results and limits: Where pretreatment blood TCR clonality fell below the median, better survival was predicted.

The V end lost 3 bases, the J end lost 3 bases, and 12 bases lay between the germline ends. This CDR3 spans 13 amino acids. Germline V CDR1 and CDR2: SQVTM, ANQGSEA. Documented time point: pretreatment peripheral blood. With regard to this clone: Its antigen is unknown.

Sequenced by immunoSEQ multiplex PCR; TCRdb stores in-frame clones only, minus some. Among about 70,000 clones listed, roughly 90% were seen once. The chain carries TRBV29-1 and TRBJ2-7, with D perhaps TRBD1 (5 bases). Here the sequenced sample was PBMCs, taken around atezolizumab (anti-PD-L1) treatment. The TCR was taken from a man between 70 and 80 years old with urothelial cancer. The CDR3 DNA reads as TGCAGCGTTGACGAAGGGGTCGGCTACGAGCAGTACTTC. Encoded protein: CSVDEGVGYEQYF.